This T cell receptor beta chain was captured in a study of shared clonotypes between healthy human individuals. With respect to this clone: Its antigen is undetermined.

Study outcomes and limitations: In having few donors, the study represented limited genetic and exposure-history diversity. Clonotype sharing levels among donors were expected to vary with sequencing depth.

V lost 6 bases and J 7 bases, leaving 15 bases between the germline ends. The V gene's germline CDR1 is KGHSH and CDR2 LQKENI. This CDR3 has 14 residues. The material for each subset, its genomic DNA, was split evenly across several immunoSEQ plates. Some clones are missing from TCRdb's copy, which holds only in-frame ones; the method was immunoSEQ multiplex PCR. This sample carries roughly 480,000 clones, 79% of them seen once, and the ten largest clones take 10% to 15%. The TCR originated in a woman aged 40 to 55 in good health. Some clones in this sample may be carry-over from other donors' samples. Sequenced input: PBMCs. The rearrangement joins TRBV18 to TRBJ2-2; D is uncertain. The CDR3 here is CASSPNPWDGELFF. The CDR3 DNA reads TGTGCCAGCTCCCCAAATCCCTGGGACGGGGAGCTGTTTTTT.